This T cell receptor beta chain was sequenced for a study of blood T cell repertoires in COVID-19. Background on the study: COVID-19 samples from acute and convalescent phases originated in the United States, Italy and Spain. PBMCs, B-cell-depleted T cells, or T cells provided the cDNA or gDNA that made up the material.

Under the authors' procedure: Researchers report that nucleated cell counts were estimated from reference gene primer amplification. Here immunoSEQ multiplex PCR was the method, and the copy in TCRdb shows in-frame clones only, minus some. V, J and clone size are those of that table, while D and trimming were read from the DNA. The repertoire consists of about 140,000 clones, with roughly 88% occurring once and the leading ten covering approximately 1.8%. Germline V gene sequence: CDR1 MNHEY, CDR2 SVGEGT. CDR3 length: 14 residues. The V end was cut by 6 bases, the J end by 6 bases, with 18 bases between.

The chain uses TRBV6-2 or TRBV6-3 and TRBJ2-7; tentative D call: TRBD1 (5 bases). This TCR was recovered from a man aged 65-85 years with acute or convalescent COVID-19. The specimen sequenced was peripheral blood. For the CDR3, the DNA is TGTGCCAGCAGCACGGCAGGGAAGGGGCGCGAGCAGTACTTC. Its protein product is CASSTAGKGREQYF.